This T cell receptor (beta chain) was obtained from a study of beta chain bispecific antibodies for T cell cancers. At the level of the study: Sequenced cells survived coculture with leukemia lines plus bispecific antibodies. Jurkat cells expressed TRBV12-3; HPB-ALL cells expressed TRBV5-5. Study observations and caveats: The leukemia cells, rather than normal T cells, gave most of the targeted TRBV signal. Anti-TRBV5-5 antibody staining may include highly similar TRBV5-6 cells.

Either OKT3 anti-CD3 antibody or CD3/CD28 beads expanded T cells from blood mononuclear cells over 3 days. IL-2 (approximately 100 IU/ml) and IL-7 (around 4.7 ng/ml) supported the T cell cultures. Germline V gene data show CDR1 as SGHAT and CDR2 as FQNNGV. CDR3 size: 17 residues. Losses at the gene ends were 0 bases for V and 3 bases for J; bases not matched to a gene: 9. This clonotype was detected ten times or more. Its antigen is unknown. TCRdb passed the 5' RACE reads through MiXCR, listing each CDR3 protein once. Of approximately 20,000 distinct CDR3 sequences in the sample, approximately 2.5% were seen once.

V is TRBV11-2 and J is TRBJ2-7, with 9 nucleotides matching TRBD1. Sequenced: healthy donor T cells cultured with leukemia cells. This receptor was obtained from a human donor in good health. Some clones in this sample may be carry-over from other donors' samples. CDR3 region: CASSLDSGGTGFYEQYF. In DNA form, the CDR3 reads TGTGCCAGCAGCTTAGATAGCGGCGGGACAGGGTTCTACGAGCAGTACTTC.